The rows below give T cell receptor beta chains drawn from one sample of a study of blood T cell repertoires in COVID-19. Measured with immunoSEQ multiplex PCR; TCRdb has only the in-frame clones, and not every one. The sample carries about 400,000 clones, around nine tenths recorded once. What was sequenced was peripheral blood. The receptor source for this set is a human donor in a cohort sampled during active COVID-19. CDR3s include the opening cysteine and the closing phenylalanine or tryptophan. D genes are given only for firm matches. Expanded clones are given a class, and other clones once, few, many or no size at all.

clone size	V gene	J gene	D gene	CDR3 protein	CDR3 DNA
NA	TRBV5-5	TRBJ2-3	TRBD1	CASEGTGTDTQYF	TGTGCCAGCGAGGGGACAGGCACAGATACGCAGTATTTT
NA	TRBV7-9	TRBJ2-1	NA	CASSLDGGDRFF	TGTGCCAGCAGCTTAGACGGAGGGGACCGTTTCTTC
once	TRBV2	TRBJ1-5	NA	CASSPDRRNQPQHF	TGTGCCAGCAGTCCAGACAGGCGAAATCAGCCCCAGCATTTT
NA	TRBV7-2	TRBJ2-5	NA	CASSLVSGMGETQYF	TGTGCCAGCAGCTTAGTAAGCGGTATGGGGGAGACCCAGTACTTC
NA	TRBV5-1	TRBJ2-5	TRBD2	CASSPGGTVIRETQYF	TGCGCCAGCAGCCCGGGGGGTACGGTAATTCGGGAGACCCAGTACTTC
NA	TRBV6-5	TRBJ2-1	TRBD1	CASSYTGGLIYNEQFF	TGTGCCAGCAGTTACACAGGGGGCCTGATATACAATGAGCAGTTCTTC
NA	TRBV6-6	TRBJ2-7	NA	CASSQTASKGGHRYYEQYF	TGTGCCAGCAGTCAAACGGCCAGCAAAGGCGGACACCGCTACTACGAGCAGTACTTC
NA	TRBV5-1	TRBJ2-2	NA	CASSLEGLLSEFVGGPGGELFF	TGCGCCAGCAGCTTGGAGGGGCTCTTATCGGAGTTCGTCGGGGGGCCCGGCGGGGAGCTGTTTTTT
NA	TRBV5-6	TRBJ2-1	NA	CASSLGRGNEQFF	TGTGCCAGCAGCTTGGGAAGAGGGAATGAGCAGTTCTTC
once	TRBV7-9	TRBJ2-3	TRBD1	CASSHRDRASDTQYF	TGTGCCAGCAGCCACCGGGACAGGGCGTCAGATACGCAGTATTTT
NA	TRBV2	TRBJ2-2	NA	CASRGTLIGELFF	TGTGCCAGCAGGGGGACTTTGATCGGGGAGCTGTTTTTT
NA	TRBV6-1	TRBJ2-7	NA	CASSERIADEQYF	TGTGCCAGCAGTGAACGAATTGCGGACGAGCAGTACTTC
NA	TRBV2	TRBJ2-1	TRBD1	CASSPGTGGYNEQFF	TGTGCCAGCAGTCCCGGGACAGGGGGGTACAATGAGCAGTTCTTC
NA	TRBV19	TRBJ1-5	NA	CASSISSNQPQHF	TGTGCCAGTAGTATATCAAGCAATCAGCCCCAGCATTTT
NA	TRBV24-1	TRBJ2-2	NA	CATSLKGTNTGELFF	TGTGCCACCAGTCTGAAGGGGACTAACACCGGGGAGCTGTTTTTT
NA	TRBV11-3	TRBJ2-1	TRBD2	CASSLRTSGNNEQFF	TGTGCCAGCAGCTTAAGGACTAGCGGGAATAATGAGCAGTTCTTC
NA	TRBV5-1	TRBJ1-2	TRBD1	CASSLDSAGGGYTF	TGCGCCAGCAGCCTCGACAGCGCAGGGGGTGGCTACACCTTC
NA	TRBV3-1/TRBV3-2	TRBJ2-5	TRBD2	CASSQGVLAGNVMETQYF	TGTGCCAGCAGCCAAGGGGTGCTAGCGGGGAATGTCATGGAGACCCAGTACTTC
few	TRBV7-2	TRBJ2-3	NA	CASSAVNAGDTQYF	TGTGCCAGCAGCGCCGTTAATGCGGGAGATACGCAGTATTTT
few	TRBV2	TRBJ1-5	TRBD1	CASSESRQGTQPQHF	TGTGCCAGCAGTGAATCGAGACAGGGGACTCAGCCCCAGCATTTT
NA	TRBV15	TRBJ1-5	TRBD1	CATRSGQADQPQHF	TGTGCCACGAGAAGTGGACAGGCAGATCAGCCCCAGCATTTT
NA	TRBV10-3	TRBJ2-1	TRBD2	CAISAASGRNSYNEQFF	TGTGCCATCAGTGCGGCTAGCGGGAGGAACTCCTACAATGAGCAGTTCTTC
NA	TRBV7-8	TRBJ2-6	TRBD1	CASSKGQSGANVLTF	TGTGCCAGCAGCAAGGGACAGTCTGGGGCCAACGTCCTGACTTTC
NA	TRBV5-8	TRBJ2-1	NA	CASNRQVVYNEQFF	TGTGCCAGCAACCGACAGGTGGTTTACAATGAGCAGTTCTTC
NA	TRBV19	TRBJ2-1	TRBD2	CASSSSGRSGEQFF	TGTGCCAGTAGTTCCAGCGGGAGGTCTGGTGAGCAGTTCTTC
once	TRBV19	TRBJ2-4	NA	CASGRGAKNIQYF	TGTGCCAGCGGGCGGGGAGCCAAAAACATTCAGTACTTC
NA	TRBV19	TRBJ1-3	NA	CASSIPSWSSGNTIYF	TGTGCCAGTAGTATCCCCAGCTGGAGCTCTGGAAACACCATATATTTT
NA	TRBV5-1	TRBJ1-1	TRBD1	CASSLDGTVRVTEAFF	TGCGCCAGCAGCTTGGACGGGACAGTTAGAGTCACTGAAGCTTTCTTT
NA	TRBV6-5	TRBJ1-2	NA	CASTVAADGGGYTF	TGTGCCAGCACCGTAGCAGCGGACGGCGGTGGCTACACCTTC
NA	TRBV28	TRBJ2-3	NA	CASSSQGTSTDTQYF	TGTGCCAGCAGTTCGCAGGGCACTAGCACAGATACGCAGTATTTT
once	TRBV4-1	TRBJ1-6	TRBD1	CASSHFTSGQLNSPLHF	TGCGCCAGCAGCCATTTCACCTCGGGACAGCTAAATTCACCCCTCCACTTT
NA	TRBV7-9	TRBJ1-6	NA	CASSIQEESPLHF	TGTGCCAGCAGCATCCAGGAGGAATCACCCCTCCACTTT
NA	TRBV11-2	TRBJ2-7	TRBD2	CASSPGLAVSYEQYF	TGTGCCAGCAGCCCGGGACTAGCGGTCTCCTACGAGCAGTACTTC
NA	TRBV30	TRBJ1-6	TRBD1	CAWGAGTENSPLHF	TGTGCCTGGGGGGCAGGGACAGAAAATTCACCCCTCCACTTT
NA	TRBV9	TRBJ2-7	NA	CASSVRLVGGEQYF	TGTGCCAGCAGCGTTAGGTTGGTAGGGGGCGAGCAGTACTTC
NA	TRBV19	TRBJ2-5	TRBD1	CASKKGQVGETQYF	TGTGCCAGTAAAAAGGGACAGGTAGGGGAGACCCAGTACTTC
few	TRBV12-3/TRBV12-4	TRBJ1-5	NA	CASGRRDQPQHF	TGTGCCAGCGGCAGGAGGGATCAGCCCCAGCATTTT
NA	TRBV10-3	TRBJ2-5	NA	CAISEWGSGYQETQYF	TGTGCCATCAGTGAGTGGGGAAGCGGGTATCAAGAGACCCAGTACTTC
NA	TRBV3-1/TRBV3-2	TRBJ1-5	NA	CASSQGLGGGEDQPQHF	TGTGCCAGCAGCCAAGGCTTGGGGGGTGGAGAGGATCAGCCCCAGCATTTT
once	TRBV19	TRBJ1-1	NA	CASSGTLNTEAFF	TGTGCCAGTTCTGGGACACTTAACACTGAAGCTTTCTTT
NA	TRBV6-5	TRBJ2-1	NA	CASRELSPLYNEQFF	TGTGCCAGCAGAGAGTTGAGCCCCCTGTACAATGAGCAGTTCTTC
once	TRBV2	TRBJ2-1	TRBD1	CASQPGTGIDEQFF	TGTGCCAGCCAGCCAGGGACAGGGATCGATGAGCAGTTCTTC